The table lists the clone carrying this TCR beta chain with a few counts. As yet, its antigen is unknown. These data are taken from a study of CD4 T cells in relation to SARS-CoV-2 and coronaviruses. Study details: TCR beta CDR3s were sequenced after approximately ten-day antigen culture of PBMCs. Overall study results and limits: SARS-CoV-2-driven expansion was significantly weaker in crossreactive than monoreactive clones. In about 65% of donors, memory CD4+ clonotypes crossrecognized SARS-CoV-2 and at least one common cold coronavirus spike.

Clones were read by immunoSEQ multiplex PCR, and TCRdb kept only the in-frame ones, dropping some. The table has approximately 16,000 clones, around 82% seen once. Unexposed donor CD4+ T cells date from about 2011-2018, before the COVID-19 pandemic. CD4+ T cells were isolated from the cells after 10 days of culture. The CDR3 sequence is 16 residues long. Per the germline V gene, CDR1 is SGHVS and CDR2 is FNYEAQ. Germline trimming cut 4 bases from V and 5 bases from J; bases unmatched to any gene: 6. The sequenced material came from CD4+ T cells from PBMCs, cultured in vitro. The source of this sequence is a human donor in good health. This chain joins TRBV7-6 and TRBJ2-1; 12 nucleotides match TRBD2. The DNA for the CDR3 is TGTGCCAGCAGCTCCCGGACTAGCGGGACGAACAATGAGCAGTTCTTC. Amino acids: CASSSRTSGTNNEQFF. Complete variable domain (other parts from reference TRBV7-6 and TRBJ2-1): GAGVSQSPRYKVTKRGQDVALRCDPISGHVSLYWYRQALGQGPEFLTYFNYEAQQDKSGLPNDRFSAERPEGSISTLTIQRTEQRDSAMYRCASSSRTSGTNNEQFFGPGTRLTVL.